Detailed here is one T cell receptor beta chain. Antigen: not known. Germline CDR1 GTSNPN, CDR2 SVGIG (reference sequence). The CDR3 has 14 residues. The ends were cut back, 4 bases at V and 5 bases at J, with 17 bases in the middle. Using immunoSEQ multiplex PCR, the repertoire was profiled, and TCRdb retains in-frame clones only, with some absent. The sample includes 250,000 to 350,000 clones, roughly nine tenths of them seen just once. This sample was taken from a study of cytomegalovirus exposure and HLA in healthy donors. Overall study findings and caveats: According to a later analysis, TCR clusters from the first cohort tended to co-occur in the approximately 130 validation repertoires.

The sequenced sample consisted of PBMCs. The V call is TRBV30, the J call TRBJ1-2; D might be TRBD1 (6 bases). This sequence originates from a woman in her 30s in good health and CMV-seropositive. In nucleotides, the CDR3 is TGTGCCTGGAAGAAAGGGGGATCGAGGTATGGCTACACCTTC. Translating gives CAWKKGGSRYGYTF.